This T cell receptor beta chain was recorded in a study of T-cell memory formation after mild COVID-19. In the study overall: TCR clusters mostly belonged to single donors.

TCRdb re-derived calls from the 5' RACE reads in MiXCR, one entry per CDR3 protein. The sample has 400,000 or so distinct CDR3 sequences, approximately 20% seen once. The CDR3 covers 15 residues. Germline values: CDR1 MNHEY, CDR2 SVGAGI. V lost 7 bases and J lost 5, with 20 bases in between. This TCR was recovered from an adult woman who had mild COVID-19 (a few samples of this study predate the infection). Cell type and time point are not known. The specimen was PBMCs or a T cell subset sorted from them (not recorded which). This chain uses TRBV6-5 with TRBJ2-5; tentatively, D is TRBD1 (6 bases). The chain's CDR3 is CASTITAGVRETQYF. The CDR3 bases are TGTGCCAGCACCATAACCGCAGGGGTTAGGGAGACCCAGTACTTC.